Each of the 29 T cell receptor beta chains below was sequenced from the same sample in a study of cytomegalovirus exposure and HLA in healthy donors. 60 Vbeta and 13 Jbeta primers were used in PCR. Assay: immunoSEQ multiplex PCR; the TCRdb copy retains only in-frame clones and omits some. The repertoire includes 150,000 to 200,000 clones, approximately 75% of them detected once, and 1.5% to 2% sits in the top ten. The sequencing input was PBMCs. The receptors stem from a woman aged 18-29 years in good health and CMV-seronegative.

The chain combines TRBV9 with TRBJ2-1; the D gene is possibly TRBD2 (6 bases). The V end lost 0 bases, the J end lost 7 bases, and 14 bases lay between the germline ends. The CDR3 is made up of 15 amino acids. Germline V gene lookup returns CDR1 SGDLS and CDR2 YYNGEE. CDR3: CASSVDGLARNEQFF. The CDR3 coding sequence is TGTGCCAGCAGCGTAGATGGCCTAGCGAGGAATGAGCAGTTCTTC. Filled out from reference TRBV9 and TRBJ2-1, the complete variable domain reads DSGVTQTPKHLITATGQRVTLRCSPRSGDLSVYWYQQSLDQGLQFLIQYYNGEERAKGNILERFSAQQFPDLHSELNLSSLELGDSALYFCASSVDGLARNEQFFGPGTRLTVL.

The chain carries TRBV9 and TRBJ2-3, with D unclear. The CDR3 loop spans 15 amino acids. The germline V gene has CDR1 SGDLS and CDR2 YYNGEE. Trimming removed 4 bases from V and 4 bases from J, with 16 bases in between. CDR3 nucleotides: TGTGCCAGCAGCCCCGAGGTTATTTCGTCAGATACGCAGTATTTT. Translated, it gives CASSPEVISSDTQYF.

The genes are TRBV19 and TRBJ2-2; D ambiguous. V gave up 5 bases and J gave up 5 bases, with 12 bases separating them. The length of the CDR3 is 14 residues. Germline CDR1 LNHDA, CDR2 SQIVND (reference sequence). The CDR3 loop reads CASSLSPNTGELFF. Written as DNA, the CDR3 is TGTGCCAGTAGTCTATCACCAAATACCGGGGAGCTGTTTTTT.

The chain joins TRBV9 to TRBJ2-7; the match to TRBD1 covers 9 bases. The CDR3 loop spans 14 amino acids. Germline V gene lookup returns CDR1 SGDLS and CDR2 YYNGEE. V gave up 3 bases and J gave up 4 bases; unmatched junction bases: 5. Here the CDR3 reads CASSEDGTGYEQYF. CDR3 in DNA: TGTGCCAGCAGCGAGGACGGGACAGGGTACGAGCAGTACTTC. Supplemented by reference TRBV9 and TRBJ2-7, the full variable domain reads DSGVTQTPKHLITATGQRVTLRCSPRSGDLSVYWYQQSLDQGLQFLIQYYNGEERAKGNILERFSAQQFPDLHSELNLSSLELGDSALYFCASSEDGTGYEQYFGPGTRLTVT.

The rearrangement links TRBV11-2 to TRBJ2-4; D is possibly TRBD2 (5 bases). The V gene's germline CDR1 is SGHAT and CDR2 FQNNGV. Trimming left V 4 bases short and J 8 bases short, with 15 bases between. The CDR3 runs to 14 residues. The CDR3 DNA reads TGTGCCAGCAGCTCGACAACTAGTGGCGACATTCAGTACTTC. Translating it yields CASSSTTSGDIQYF.

As to this clone: The junction shows a germline mismatch at one end, possibly a read error. V and J are TRBV6-4 and TRBJ2-1, with 7 bases lining up with TRBD1. Looked up from germline, CDR1 is MRHNA and CDR2 is SNTAGT. The CDR3 is 15 amino acids. The CDR3 loop is CASSDPGQSSNEQFF. DNA of the CDR3: TGTGCCAGCAGTGACCCGGGACAGTCCTCCAATGAGCAGTTCTTC.

Here the CDR3 DNA reads TGTGCCAGCAGCTTGTTTTCTTCGGGGGGCGCGACAGACGAGCAGTACTTC. Residues: CASSLFSSGGATDEQYF. This chain links TRBV5-6 with TRBJ2-7; possibly TRBD2 for D (7 bases). V lost 1 base and J lost 5, with 22 bases in between. Germline CDR1 and CDR2: SGHDT and YYEEEE. This CDR3 has 17 amino acids.

V is TRBV9 and J is TRBJ2-2; 7 bases agree with TRBD2. J gave up 4 bases and V 2 bases, and 5 bases lay outside the gene matches. The length of the CDR3 is 15 residues. The germline CDR1 and CDR2 sequences are SGDLS and YYNGEE. The CDR3 reads CASSVPGGCTGELFF. The CDR3 coding sequence is TGTGCCAGCAGCGTTCCGGGGGGATGCACCGGGGAGCTGTTTTTT.

The DNA for the CDR3 is TGTGCCAGCTCGAGGGACAGGAGGATTAGCAATCAGCCCCAGCATTTT. Amino acids: CASSRDRRISNQPQHF. The chain employs TRBV28 and TRBJ1-5, with 8 bases that match TRBD1. After removal of 8 bases from V and 0 bases from J, the junction contained 9 bases not matched to a gene. The germline gives CDR1 MDHEN, CDR2 SYDVKM. The CDR3 spans 16 residues.

V and J are TRBV7-2 and TRBJ2-1; 8 nucleotides line up with TRBD2. CDR1 is SGHTA, CDR2 FQGNSA, per germline. The trim removed 5 bases at V and 5 bases at J, leaving 8 bases unmatched. The CDR3 has 15 amino acids. DNA for the CDR3: TGTGCCAGCAGCCCATTCGGGGGGGCAAACAATGAGCAGTTCTTC. It is translated as CASSPFGGANNEQFF. The variable domain in full, completed from reference TRBV7-2 and TRBJ2-1, reads GAGVSQSPSNKVTEKGKDVELRCDPISGHTALYWYRQSLGQGLEFLIYFQGNSAPDKSGLPSDRFSAERTGGSVSTLTIQRTQQEDSAVYLCASSPFGGANNEQFFGPGTRLTVL.

The J gene is TRBJ1-1, the V gene TRBV4-1, with 8 bases that match TRBD1. Unmatched junction bases numbered 9, after V lost 4 bases and J lost 8 bases. The CDR3 covers 14 residues. Germline V CDR1 and CDR2: MGHRA, YSYEKL. The CDR3 is CASSLPGTGPEAFF. CDR3 nucleotides: TGCGCCAGCAGCCTTCCGGGGACAGGCCCGGAAGCTTTCTTT.

The V call is TRBV28, the J call TRBJ1-4; D might be TRBD1 (6 bases). V was trimmed by 3 bases and J by 6 bases, leaving 17 bases between them. CDR1 MDHEN and CDR2 SYDVKM come from the germline V gene. The CDR3 loop spans 16 amino acids. CDR3 sequence: CASSFSVDRIYEKLFF. CDR3 nucleotide sequence: TGTGCCAGCAGTTTTTCGGTCGACAGGATCTATGAAAAACTGTTTTTT.

This clone was detected once. The chain links TRBV4-1 to TRBJ2-7; a weak D match, TRBD1 (6 bases). Trimming stripped 3 bases from V and 2 bases from J, with 11 bases between. The length of the CDR3 is 14 residues. Germline V gene lookup returns CDR1 MGHRA and CDR2 YSYEKL. The CDR3 sequence: CASSQLQGPYEQYF. DNA of the CDR3: TGCGCCAGCAGCCAGCTACAGGGCCCCTACGAGCAGTACTTC.

This clone showed up just once. The V gene is TRBV15, the J gene TRBJ2-7, with D perhaps matching TRBD1 (6 bases). The germline V and J ends were trimmed by 2 bases and 1 base, with 12 bases remaining between them. CDR1 and CDR2 from the germline V gene are LNHNV and YYDKDF (reference sequence). CDR3 size: 15 residues. CDR3 DNA: TGTGCCACCAGCAGATCCGGGACACTGTCCTACGAGCAGTACTTC. Translating gives CATSRSGTLSYEQYF.

The count of this clone is one. The chain uses TRBV28 and TRBJ1-5; D remains ambiguous. The CDR3 totals 14 residues. Trimming removed 2 bases at V and 5 bases at J, with 10 bases between. Germline CDR1 reads MDHEN; CDR2 reads SYDVKM. CDR3 sequence: CASSLVGGDQPQHF. The CDR3 coding sequence is TGTGCCAGCAGTTTAGTCGGAGGTGATCAGCCCCAGCATTTT.

This clone was counted a single time. This chain joins TRBV5-5 and TRBJ2-7, with 8 bases lining up with TRBD1. Germline V lookup: CDR1 SGHKS, CDR2 YYEKEE (reference sequence). Trimming took 0 bases from V and 2 from J; bases not matched to a gene: 4. This CDR3 is built from 15 residues. The CDR3 sequence is CASSLEGTGAYEQYF. Written as DNA, the CDR3 is TGTGCCAGCAGCTTGGAAGGGACAGGTGCCTACGAGCAGTACTTC.

The chain recombines TRBV19 with TRBJ1-1, with TRBD1 matching 7 bases. Germline V gene sequence: CDR1 LNHDA, CDR2 SQIVND (reference sequence). Trimming removed 7 bases from V and 1 base from J; junction bases left unmatched: 6. This CDR3 has 14 amino acids. CDR3 loop: CASTSTGENTEAFF. CDR3 sequence (DNA): TGTGCCAGTACCTCTACAGGGGAGAACACTGAAGCTTTCTTT.

This chain links TRBV5-1 with TRBJ2-3; 9 positions match TRBD1. V dropped 4 bases and J dropped 5; count of bases not matched to a gene: 5. This CDR3 is built from 14 residues. Germline CDR1 SGHRS, CDR2 YFSETQ. The CDR3 sequence: CASSRTGAEDTQYF. The CDR3 DNA is TGCGCCAGCAGCAGGACAGGGGCGGAAGATACGCAGTATTTT. Supplemented by reference TRBV5-1 and TRBJ2-3, the full variable domain reads KAGVTQTPRYLIKTRGQQVTLSCSPISGHRSVSWYQQTPGQGLQFLFEYFSETQRNKGNFPGRFSGRQFSNSRSEMNVSTLELGDSALYLCASSRTGAEDTQYFGPGTRLTVL.

This clone was recorded only once. The rearrangement links TRBV6-5 to TRBJ2-2; D might be TRBD2 (5 bases). The V and J ends lost 1 base and 4 bases respectively, with 7 bases between them. Germline values: CDR1 MNHEY, CDR2 SVGAGI. The CDR3 is 14 amino acids. The CDR3 DNA reads as TGTGCCAGCAGTTACTTTCGGGGCACCGGGGAGCTGTTTTTT. Translated, it gives CASSYFRGTGELFF.

This clone was seen a few times. The chain is built from TRBV10-2 and TRBJ2-5; 7 bases map to TRBD2. Per germline, CDR1 WSHSY and CDR2 SAAADI. V gave up 5 bases and J gave up 7 bases; unmatched junction bases: 1. The CDR3 has 11 amino acids. The DNA for the CDR3 is TGCGCCAGCAGTCGGGGGGTGACCCAGTACTTC. Its protein is CASSRGVTQYF.

As DNA, the CDR3 is TGTGCCAGCAGGTCAGGGGAAGGGAACACTGAAGCTTTCTTT. Its translation: CASRSGEGNTEAFF. The chain joins TRBV2 to TRBJ1-1, with D tentatively TRBD1 (6 bases). V lost 6 bases, J lost 1 base, and 12 bases lay in between. The CDR3 contains 14 residues. CDR1 and CDR2 (germline): SNHLY, FYNNEI.

This CDR3 is CASSQRIQGDQTEAFF. The CDR3 bases are TGTGCCAGCAGTCAAAGAATTCAGGGGGACCAAACTGAAGCTTTCTTT. V is TRBV2 and J is TRBJ1-1, with TRBD1 identical over 7 bases. Unmatched junction bases numbered 14, after V lost 5 bases and J lost 5 bases. The CDR3 runs 16 residues. The V gene's germline CDR1 is SNHLY and CDR2 FYNNEI.

The chain combines TRBV19 with TRBJ2-1; 7 bases fit TRBD2. Germline V gene sequence: CDR1 LNHDA, CDR2 SQIVND (reference sequence). The CDR3 is made up of 16 amino acids. V lost 3 bases and J lost 3; bases outside the gene matches: 8. CDR3 in DNA: TGTGCCAGTAGTATCGGACTAGGCGGTTACTACAATGAGCAGTTCTTC. Amino acids: CASSIGLGGYYNEQFF.

V and J are TRBV7-9 and TRBJ1-2, with TRBD1 matching over 8 bases. CDR1 and CDR2 (germline): SEHNR, FQNEAQ (reference sequence). The CDR3 is 15 residues long. Germline trimming cut 5 bases from V and 3 bases from J; bases unmatched to any gene: 8. CDR3 DNA: TGTGCCAGCAGCATCACCGGGACAGGCGACTATGGCTACACCTTC. Protein product: CASSITGTGDYGYTF.

The rearrangement links TRBV28 to TRBJ1-1; D is uncertain. V lost 5 bases and J lost 0, with 16 bases in between. This CDR3 has 16 residues. Per the germline V gene, CDR1 is MDHEN and CDR2 is SYDVKM. CDR3 sequence: CASSPRRRIMNTEAFF. The CDR3 coding sequence is TGTGCCAGCAGTCCGCGCAGGAGGATTATGAACACTGAAGCTTTCTTT.

V and J are TRBV4-1 and TRBJ1-2; perhaps TRBD1 as D (6 bases). V lost 4 bases and J 1 base, leaving 7 bases between the germline ends. This CDR3 region has 13 residues. CDR1 and CDR2 (germline): MGHRA, YSYEKL. The CDR3 DNA is TGCGCCAGCAGCCGGACAGTTAACTATGGCTACACCTTC. It codes for CASSRTVNYGYTF.

The rearrangement joins TRBV2 to TRBJ1-4; TRBD1 matches 10 bases. V lost 8 bases to trimming and J lost 7 bases; unmatched junction nucleotides: 4. Germline CDR1 is SNHLY and CDR2 is FYNNEI. This CDR3 has 13 amino acids. CDR3 nucleotide sequence: TGTGCCAGCGACCGGGACAGGGGTGAAAAACTGTTTTTT. This sequence encodes CASDRDRGEKLFF.

The chain combines TRBV5-6 with TRBJ2-1; a weak D match, TRBD2 (5 bases). In germline, CDR1 is SGHDT, CDR2 YYEEEE. The CDR3 is 15 residues long. V lost 2 bases and J 3 bases, leaving 12 bases between the germline ends. The CDR3 nucleotides read TGTGCCAGCAGCTTAGCTAGCCTCTACTACAATGAGCAGTTCTTC. As protein: CASSLASLYYNEQFF. Full variable domain (rest looked up from reference TRBV5-6 and TRBJ2-1): DAGVTQSPTHLIKTRGQQVTLRCSPKSGHDTVSWYQQALGQGPQFIFQYYEEEERQRGNFPDRFSGHQFPNYSSELNVNALLLGDSALYLCASSLASLYYNEQFFGPGTRLTVL.

This clone was counted a single time. V and J are TRBV30 and TRBJ1-4; maybe TRBD1 (6 bases). This CDR3 region has 14 residues. Germline V lookup: CDR1 GTSNPN, CDR2 SVGIG (reference sequence). V shed 2 bases and J shed 8 bases, with 15 bases lying between them. CDR3 sequence: CAWSSGVWQEKLFF. The CDR3, as DNA: TGTGCCTGGAGTTCAGGGGTTTGGCAGGAAAAACTGTTTTTT.